This entry lists 23 T cell receptor beta chains sequenced from one sample in a study of radiotherapy plus CTLA-4 blockade in lung cancer (dated by TCRdb to the late 2010s). The library came from the immunoSEQ multiplex PCR assay. TCRdb obtained this table from immuneACCESS and retained in-frame rearrangements with V and J assigned. These tables miss some clones; where compared with another copy, unresolved V genes account for less than half of the shortfall, and the remainder is unexplained. The sample table holds 40,000 to 45,000 clones, of which over 60% were seen once. The ten largest clones capture approximately 2.6% of the sample. Sequenced material: peripheral blood, taken from a patient treated with radiotherapy plus ipilimumab. The receptor set was obtained from a human donor with non-small cell lung cancer whose response to radiotherapy plus ipilimumab could not be evaluated.

The rearrangement links TRBV19 to TRBJ2-3; the match to TRBD2 covers 10 bases. Germline V gives CDR1 LNHDA, CDR2 SQIVND (reference sequence). V trimming: 7 bases; J trimming: 3 bases; junction bases outside the gene matches: 10. The CDR3 totals 16 residues. Written as DNA, the CDR3 is TGTGCCAGTACCATGTCGGAACTAGCGGGAACAGATACGCAGTATTTT. Its translation: CASTMSELAGTDTQYF.

This rearrangement joins TRBV18 to TRBJ1-1; D call uncertain. V lost 1 base, J lost 0 bases, and 15 bases lay in between. CDR3 size: 17 residues. Germline V lookup: CDR1 KGHSH, CDR2 LQKENI. CDR3 sequence reads: CASSPQRMREVNTEAFF. DNA for the CDR3: TGTGCCAGCTCACCACAACGAATGAGGGAGGTGAACACTGAAGCTTTCTTT.

This sequence joins TRBV29-1 and TRBJ2-3; the D gene is possibly TRBD2 (5 bases). This CDR3 has 14 amino acids. Germline CDR1 SQVTM, CDR2 ANQGSEA. The ends were cut back, 3 bases at V and 3 bases at J, with 13 bases in the middle. The CDR3 region is CSVETLPGTDTQYF. The DNA for the CDR3 is TGCAGCGTTGAGACTCTCCCGGGAACAGATACGCAGTATTTT.

The chain employs TRBV11-2 and TRBJ2-7; possible D gene TRBD1, 6 bases. Germline lookup yields CDR1 SGHAT and CDR2 FQNNGV. V gave up 5 bases and J gave up 7 bases, with 18 bases separating them. The CDR3 has 14 amino acids. DNA for the CDR3: TGTGCCAGCAGCCCCTGGCAGGGGCTGGGTGAGCAGTACTTC. Translating it yields CASSPWQGLGEQYF.

J is TRBJ2-7 and V is TRBV10-3, with TRBD2 matching 7 bases. The CDR3 has 13 amino acids. The germline V gene has CDR1 ENHRY and CDR2 SYGVKD. V was pared by 10 bases and J by 6 bases, with 12 bases of the junction left unmatched. This CDR3 reads CATGRGNPGEQYF. The CDR3 nucleotides are TGTGCCACGGGGAGGGGTAACCCAGGCGAGCAGTACTTC.

V gene TRBV6-1 combines with J gene TRBJ1-4, with 8 bases fitting TRBD1. In germline, CDR1 is MNHNS, CDR2 SASEGT. The V segment lost 8 bases and the J segment 10 bases; nucleotides outside the gene matches: 9. The CDR3 totals 13 residues. In nucleotides, the CDR3 is TGTGCCAGCGAGAGACAGGGGCTTGTAAAACTGTTTTTT. As protein: CASERQGLVKLFF.

Points on this clone: Additional DNA sequences in this sample encode the identical CDR3. The chain carries TRBV5-6 and TRBJ1-1, with D tentatively TRBD1 (6 bases). Germline V gives CDR1 SGHDT, CDR2 YYEEEE. The CDR3 loop spans 15 amino acids. V was cut by 4 bases and J by 0 bases, with 13 bases left in between. In nucleotides, the CDR3 is TGTGCCAGCAGCCTACCAGGGGTTATGAACACTGAAGCTTTCTTT. Residues: CASSLPGVMNTEAFF.

The rearrangement links TRBV5-1 to TRBJ2-6; a weak D match, TRBD1 (5 bases). The CDR3 has 14 residues. Germline V CDR1 and CDR2: SGHRS, YFSETQ. V shed 7 bases and J shed 0 bases, with 8 bases lying between them. CDR3 in amino acids: CASLQDSGANVLTF. CDR3 in DNA: TGCGCCAGCCTACAGGACTCTGGGGCCAACGTCCTGACTTTC.

A few counts support this clone. The V call is TRBV6-6, the J call TRBJ2-3; 11 bases match TRBD1. CDR1 MNHNY and CDR2 SVGAGI come from the germline V gene (reference sequence). The CDR3 length is 16 residues. The V and J ends lost 5 bases and 4 bases, in that order; junction bases with no gene match: 8. The CDR3: CASSIRGQGGADTQYF. The DNA for the CDR3 is TGTGCCAGCAGTATCAGGGGACAGGGGGGAGCAGATACGCAGTATTTT.

V is TRBV11-2 and J is TRBJ2-6; 10 bases fit TRBD1. V lost 4 bases, J lost 3 bases, and 9 bases stayed unmatched. The CDR3 extends over 18 amino acids. Looked up from germline, CDR1 is SGHAT and CDR2 is FQNNGV. This CDR3 reads CASSSFGTGVLGANVLTF. DNA for the CDR3: TGTGCCAGCAGCTCGTTCGGGACAGGGGTCCTTGGGGCCAACGTCCTGACTTTC.

This chain uses TRBV15 with TRBJ1-5; 12 bases map to TRBD1. This CDR3 contains 18 residues. The ends lost 3 bases at V and 1 base at J; junction bases unmatched: 7. Germline CDR1 and CDR2: LNHNV and YYDKDF (reference sequence). CDR3 sequence: CATSSRRDRGPSNQPQHF. The CDR3 coding sequence is TGTGCCACCAGCAGCCGCCGGGACAGGGGGCCCAGCAATCAGCCCCAGCATTTT. The variable domain in full, with the rest retrieved from reference TRBV15 and TRBJ1-5, is DAMVIQNPRYQVTQFGKPVTLSCSQTLNHNVMYWYQQKSSQAPKLLFHYYDKDFNNEADTPDNFQSRRPNTSFCFLDIRSPGLGDTAMYLCATSSRRDRGPSNQPQHFGDGTRLSIL.

The chain joins TRBV29-1 to TRBJ2-2, with D perhaps TRBD1 (5 bases). The ends were cut back, 1 base at V and 6 bases at J, with 15 bases in the middle. The CDR3 sequence is 15 residues long. The germline V gene has CDR1 SQVTM and CDR2 ANQGSEA. The CDR3: CSVEAPLGAAGELFF. Written as DNA, the CDR3 is TGCAGCGTTGAAGCGCCTCTAGGGGCGGCCGGGGAGCTGTTTTTT.

The chain recombines TRBV7-9 with TRBJ2-1; TRBD2 matches at 10 bases. There are 12 residues in the CDR3. Trimming took 5 bases from V and 12 from J; bases not matched to a gene: 4. The germline gives CDR1 SEHNR, CDR2 FQNEAQ (reference sequence). DNA of the CDR3: TGTGCCAGCAGCAAGGTAGCGGGGGGGCAGTTCTTC. It is translated as CASSKVAGGQFF.

The chain recombines TRBV30 with TRBJ2-3, with 12 nucleotides matching TRBD2. CDR3 size: 15 residues. CDR1 and CDR2 (germline): GTSNPN, SVGIG (reference sequence). The V gene end was trimmed by 0 bases and the J gene end by 7 bases; junction bases not matched to a gene: 5. The CDR3 loop is CAWSVALAGGNTQYF. The CDR3 DNA follows: TGTGCCTGGAGTGTGGCACTAGCGGGAGGAAATACGCAGTATTTT.

The V call is TRBV5-6, the J call TRBJ2-1, with 7 positions matching TRBD2. CDR3 length: 15 amino acids. V lost 4 bases to trimming and J lost 2 bases; unmatched junction nucleotides: 6. Germline V gene data show CDR1 as SGHDT and CDR2 as YYEEEE. DNA of the CDR3: TGTGCCAGCAGCAACAGCGGGGCCCCCTACAATGAGCAGTTCTTC. Encoded protein: CASSNSGAPYNEQFF.

The rearrangement joins TRBV13 to TRBJ2-7; D not resolved. Germline assignment: CDR1 PRHDT and CDR2 FYEKMQ (reference sequence). The CDR3 sequence is 13 residues long. Between the trimmed V and J ends, which lost 0 bases and 6 bases, there was a span of 9 bases. Here the CDR3 reads CASSLGVGSEQYF. In nucleotides, the CDR3 is TGTGCCAGCAGCTTAGGGGTCGGGTCCGAGCAGTACTTC.

The rearrangement joins TRBV5-1 to TRBJ1-6; the match to TRBD1 covers 8 bases. Germline loops: CDR1 SGHRS, CDR2 YFSETQ. Trimming took 2 bases from V and 4 from J; bases not matched to a gene: 5. This CDR3 has 16 residues. The CDR3 protein is CASSFTGGGYNSPLHF. CDR3 DNA: TGCGCCAGCAGCTTTACAGGGGGGGGGTATAATTCACCCCTCCACTTT.

V and J are TRBV5-1 and TRBJ2-7, with D hard to call. Trimming took 0 bases from V and 1 from J, leaving 8 bases between them. This CDR3 is 14 amino acids long. The germline V gene encodes CDR1 SGHRS and CDR2 YFSETQ. As DNA, the CDR3 is TGCGCCAGCAGCTTGGACGGCGGTTCCTACGAGCAGTACTTC. It yields the protein CASSLDGGSYEQYF.

V and J are TRBV29-1 and TRBJ2-3; 10 nucleotides align to TRBD2. The V segment lost 5 bases and the J segment 9 bases; nucleotides outside the gene matches: 20. The germline gives CDR1 SQVTM, CDR2 ANQGSEA. The CDR3 consists of 17 residues. The CDR3 nucleotides read TGCAGCGTTTGGGCAGGGGGCGCCACTAGCGGGGCGGGGACGCAGTATTTT. It specifies CSVWAGGATSGAGTQYF.

The chain is built from TRBV7-2 and TRBJ1-6; the D gene is possibly TRBD1 (6 bases). Trimming took 4 bases from V and 11 from J, leaving 12 bases between them. CDR3 size: 13 residues. CDR1 and CDR2 (germline): SGHTA, FQGNSA. The chain's CDR3 is CASSSPGATPLHF. The CDR3 DNA reads as TGTGCCAGCAGCTCCCCAGGGGCAACACCCCTCCACTTT.

This clone was found once. The chain recombines TRBV6-5 with TRBJ1-2; D might be TRBD1 (5 bases). The CDR3 is 13 residues long. CDR1 MNHEY and CDR2 SVGAGI come from the germline V gene. Trimming pared 10 bases from V and 4 bases from J, leaving 16 bases between. The CDR3 loop is CATLYRPTYGYTF. CDR3 sequence (DNA): TGTGCCACCCTTTACAGGCCTACCTATGGCTACACCTTC.

This chain joins TRBV5-1 and TRBJ2-1, with 10 bases lining up with TRBD1. From germline, CDR1 is SGHRS and CDR2 YFSETQ. This CDR3 spans 17 amino acids. V shed 4 bases and J 0 bases; nucleotides not matched to a gene: 7. CDR3 nucleotides: TGCGCCAGCAGCCCGGACAGGGGGGCCAGCTCCTACAATGAGCAGTTCTTC. Translating it yields CASSPDRGASSYNEQFF.

Turning to this clone: One end of the junction does not line up with germline, which may come from a read error. The chain couples TRBV18 to TRBJ2-2; 7 bases agree with TRBD2. The CDR3 runs 19 residues. Germline V gives CDR1 KGHSH, CDR2 LQKENI. CDR3 DNA: TGTGCCAGCTCGCCACTCCCCGCGCGTTCTAGCGGCTTACCCGGGGAGCTGTTTTTT. Translation: CASSPLPARSSGLPGELFF.